This passage covers 29 T cell receptor beta chains from one sample sequenced in a study of regulatory T cells in long-lasting Graves disease. Time point here: newly diagnosed GD, antithyroid drugs for less than 3 months. The TCR library was made from RNA extracted from PBMCs. Assembly of TCR beta libraries relied on iRepertoire HTBI primers together with Arm-PCR of CDR3 regions. TCRdb reprocessed the multiplex PCR reads with MiXCR, giving one entry per CDR3 protein. The sample yields 440,000 or so distinct CDR3 sequences, more than 13% seen once. The data also belong to a second study, concerning T cells in Graves' hyperthyroidism and ophthalmopathy.

Here the sequenced sample was peripheral blood mononuclear cells (PBMCs), taken at new diagnosis, from a patient treated with antithyroid drugs. The receptors originated from a woman between 25 and 40 years old with Graves disease.

This clonotype occurred many times. The V gene is TRBV7-8, the J gene TRBJ2-7, with 9 nucleotides matching TRBD1. This CDR3 has 16 amino acids. Germline V gives CDR1 SGHVS, CDR2 FQNEAQ. The ends lost 5 bases at V and 0 bases at J; junction bases unmatched: 8. CDR3 sequence reads: CASSPPGQGFSYEQYF. CDR3 in DNA: TGTGCCAGCAGCCCACCGGGACAGGGATTCTCCTACGAGCAGTACTTC.

This clonotype was found many times. At one end, the junction sequence differs from germline, possibly due to a read error. The J gene is TRBJ2-1, the V gene TRBV28; 9 positions agree with TRBD2. The CDR3 runs to 14 residues. Germline loops: CDR1 MDHEN, CDR2 SYDVKM. CDR3 region: CASSSRLAGREQLF. CDR3 bases: TGTGCCAGCAGTTCCCGCCTAGCGGGACGAGAGCAGCTCTTC.

This clonotype was seen a handful of times. An end of the junction does not agree with germline; a read error may underlie this. The chain carries TRBV5-1 and TRBJ2-1; D possibly corresponds to TRBD1 (6 bases). This CDR3 comprises 15 residues. The germline CDR1 and CDR2 sequences are SGHRS and YFSETQ. In DNA form, the CDR3 reads TGCGCCAACAGCTTGGTAGTGGACAGTTCAAATGAGCAGTTCTTC. This sequence encodes CANSLVVDSSNEQFF.

This clonotype appeared many times. The CDR3 DNA sequence: TGCGCCAGCAGCTTGGCCGGGACAGGGAACACTGAAGCTTTCTTT. It codes for CASSLAGTGNTEAFF. The gene calls are TRBV5-1 and TRBJ1-1, with 8 positions matching TRBD1. Per germline, CDR1 SGHRS and CDR2 YFSETQ. The CDR3 runs to 15 residues. V trimming: 0 bases; J trimming: 1 base; junction bases outside the gene matches: 2.

There are many counts of this clonotype. The chain links TRBV7-2 to TRBJ2-1; unclear D gene. The germline V gene encodes CDR1 SGHTA and CDR2 FQGNSA. This CDR3 spans 14 amino acids. V lost 4 bases and J 0 bases, leaving 7 bases between the germline ends. The CDR3 sequence is CASSSASSYNEQFF. The CDR3 coding sequence is TGTGCCAGCAGCTCCGCAAGCTCCTACAATGAGCAGTTCTTC. Using reference TRBV7-2 and TRBJ2-1 for the parts outside the CDR3, the full variable domain is GAGVSQSPSNKVTEKGKDVELRCDPISGHTALYWYRQSLGQGLEFLIYFQGNSAPDKSGLPSDRFSAERTGGSVSTLTIQRTQQEDSAVYLCASSSASSYNEQFFGPGTRLTVL.

This clonotype has ten or more counts. The rearrangement uses TRBV5-1 and TRBJ1-4; unclear D gene. Per the germline V gene, CDR1 is SGHRS and CDR2 is YFSETQ. Trimming removed 3 bases at V and 8 bases at J, with 11 bases between. This CDR3 has 13 amino acids. The CDR3 loop reads CASSSPPGEKLFF. In nucleotides, the CDR3 is TGCGCCAGCAGCTCCCCACCGGGGGAAAAACTGTTTTTT. Together with reference TRBV5-1 and TRBJ1-4, the CDR3 gives the full variable domain: KAGVTQTPRYLIKTRGQQVTLSCSPISGHRSVSWYQQTPGQGLQFLFEYFSETQRNKGNFPGRFSGRQFSNSRSEMNVSTLELGDSALYLCASSSPPGEKLFFGSGTQLSVL.

This clonotype appeared a few times. The chain joins TRBV15 to TRBJ1-4, with D possibly being TRBD1 (6 bases). From germline, CDR1 is LNHNV and CDR2 YYDKDF (reference sequence). The CDR3 has 15 amino acids. Trimming stripped 1 base from V and 8 bases from J, with 14 bases between. CDR3 coding DNA: TGTGCCACCAGCAGAGGAGCACAGGGTGGAGAAAAACTGTTTTTT. It codes for CATSRGAQGGEKLFF. Full variable domain (missing parts from reference TRBV15 and TRBJ1-4): DAMVIQNPRYQVTQFGKPVTLSCSQTLNHNVMYWYQQKSSQAPKLLFHYYDKDFNNEADTPDNFQSRRPNTSFCFLDIRSPGLGDTAMYLCATSRGAQGGEKLFFGSGTQLSVL.

This clonotype was seen at least ten times. This chain joins TRBV24-1 and TRBJ2-1; 15 bases are shared with TRBD2. Germline V lookup: CDR1 KGHDR, CDR2 SFDVKD. The J segment lost 6 bases and the V segment lost 8 bases, leaving 13 bases of the junction unmatched. This CDR3 contains 18 residues. DNA of the CDR3: TGTGCCACCAACTTCGGGACTAGCGGGAGGAGGAGCCGCAATGAGCAGTTCTTC. It is translated as CATNFGTSGRRSRNEQFF.

This clonotype was observed a few times. The rearrangement uses TRBV18 and TRBJ2-3; tentative D call: TRBD2 (5 bases). Germline V lookup: CDR1 KGHSH, CDR2 LQKENI. Deletions cut 3 bases from V and 5 bases from J, with 18 bases between. The CDR3 covers 16 residues. The CDR3 here is CASSPYVEVAGDTQYF. The CDR3 nucleotides read TGTGCCAGCTCACCTTATGTGGAGGTGGCCGGAGATACGCAGTATTTT. The complete variable domain, with remaining parts taken from reference TRBV18 and TRBJ2-3, reads NAGVMQNPRHLVRRRGQEARLRCSPMKGHSHVYWYRQLPEEGLKFMVYLQKENIIDESGMPKERFSAEFPKEGPSILRIQQVVRGDSAAYFCASSPYVEVAGDTQYFGPGTRLTVL.

At least ten counts were recorded for this clonotype. The chain carries TRBV3-1 and TRBJ1-2; D gene ambiguous. Germline lookup yields CDR1 LGHDT and CDR2 YNNKEL (reference sequence). V lost 1 base and J 4 bases, leaving 10 bases between the germline ends. The CDR3 length is 14 residues. CDR3: CASSQVKRGYGYTF. CDR3 coding DNA: TGTGCCAGCAGCCAAGTCAAACGGGGCTATGGCTACACCTTC.

This clonotype turned up a few times. This chain joins TRBV20-1 and TRBJ2-2, with 11 bases aligning to TRBD2. The ends lost 5 bases at V and 7 bases at J; junction bases unmatched: 6. The length of the CDR3 is 14 residues. Germline assignment: CDR1 DFQATT and CDR2 SNEGSKA (reference sequence). In DNA form, the CDR3 reads TGCAGTGCTTTTAAGGGACTAGCGGTCGGGGAGCTGTTTTTT. The encoded protein is CSAFKGLAVGELFF.

This clonotype occurred many times. This chain uses TRBV6-5 with TRBJ2-1, with D uncertain. V lost 3 bases and J lost 4, with 7 bases in between. CDR1 is MNHEY and CDR2 is SVGAGI in the germline V gene. The CDR3 is 13 residues long. The CDR3 loop is CASSYLSYNEQFF. As DNA, the CDR3 is TGTGCCAGCAGTTATCTAAGTTACAATGAGCAGTTCTTC.

This clonotype appeared many times. The chain links TRBV20-1 to TRBJ2-5; maybe TRBD2 (6 bases). The CDR3 consists of 15 residues. Germline CDR1 reads DFQATT; CDR2 reads SNEGSKA (reference sequence). Trimming took off 3 bases at V and 7 bases at J, with 21 bases between the two ends. CDR3 sequence (DNA): TGCAGTGCTAGGGACCGGGAGACTGAAGTGGGGACCCAGTACTTC. It encodes CSARDRETEVGTQYF.

The chain is built from TRBV7-3 and TRBJ2-2, with D possibly matching TRBD2 (6 bases). V lost 2 bases and J 4 bases, leaving 11 bases between the germline ends. Per germline, CDR1 SGHTA and CDR2 FQGTGA. The CDR3 contains 15 residues. The CDR3 region is CASSLSASATGELFF. In nucleotides, the CDR3 is TGTGCCAGCAGCTTATCGGCTAGCGCCACCGGGGAGCTGTTTTTT. Using reference TRBV7-3 and TRBJ2-2 for the parts outside the CDR3, the full variable domain is GAGVSQTPSNKVTEKGKYVELRCDPISGHTALYWYRQSLGQGPEFLIYFQGTGAADDSGLPNDRFFAVRPEGSVSTLKIQRTERGDSAVYLCASSLSASATGELFFGEGSRLTVL.

The sample holds many counts of this clonotype. J is TRBJ2-2 and V is TRBV20-1; 8 positions agree with TRBD1. Per germline, CDR1 DFQATT and CDR2 SNEGSKA (reference sequence). This CDR3 is 14 amino acids long. Trimming removed 3 bases from V and 6 bases from J; junction bases left unmatched: 6. Here the CDR3 reads CSASPGGLSGELFF. The CDR3 region has the DNA TGCAGTGCTAGCCCAGGGGGCTTATCCGGGGAGCTGTTTTTT.

Comment on this clonotype: This may stem from a read error, because a much larger clone lies one nucleotide away. The chain employs TRBV28 and TRBJ2-5; D call uncertain. Germline CDR1 and CDR2: MDHEN and SYDVKM. V lost 6 bases and J lost 5, with 13 bases in between. CDR3 size: 13 residues. For the CDR3, the DNA is TGTGCCAGCAGGTCGACAAGGTACGAGACCCAGTACTTC. It specifies CASRSTRYETQYF.

In this sample, this clonotype turned up many times. The chain employs TRBV4-1 and TRBJ1-5, with 9 bases identical to TRBD1. The V gene end was trimmed by 1 base and the J gene end by 5 bases; junction bases not matched to a gene: 3. The CDR3 length is 15 residues. Per germline, CDR1 MGHRA and CDR2 YSYEKL. CDR3 in amino acids: CASSQATGGDQPQHF. CDR3 nucleotide sequence: TGCGCCAGCAGCCAAGCCACAGGGGGCGATCAGCCCCAGCATTTT.

This clonotype was recorded at least ten times. This chain uses TRBV7-3 with TRBJ2-5, with 8 bases fitting TRBD2. The V and J ends lost 5 bases and 5 bases, in that order; junction bases with no gene match: 13. Germline V gene lookup returns CDR1 SGHTA and CDR2 FQGTGA. The CDR3 runs to 16 residues. The CDR3 protein is CASSPRPGTSLETQYF. CDR3 coding DNA: TGTGCCAGCAGCCCTCGTCCCGGGACTAGTCTCGAGACCCAGTACTTC.

There are a few counts of this clonotype. The gene calls are TRBV18 and TRBJ1-2; TRBD1 aligns across 7 bases. From germline, CDR1 is KGHSH and CDR2 LQKENI. This CDR3 comprises 15 residues. Trimming removed 3 bases from V and 6 bases from J; junction bases left unmatched: 10. The CDR3 sequence: CASSPIRGGNDGYTF. DNA of the CDR3: TGTGCCAGCTCACCGATCAGAGGGGGCAACGATGGCTACACCTTC. Full variable domain (rest looked up from reference TRBV18 and TRBJ1-2): NAGVMQNPRHLVRRRGQEARLRCSPMKGHSHVYWYRQLPEEGLKFMVYLQKENIIDESGMPKERFSAEFPKEGPSILRIQQVVRGDSAAYFCASSPIRGGNDGYTFGSGTRLTVV.

A few counts support this clonotype. V gene TRBV29-1 combines with J gene TRBJ2-1, with 10 nucleotides matching TRBD2. The germline CDR1 and CDR2 sequences are SQVTM and ANQGSEA. The CDR3 contains 14 residues. V was clipped by 6 bases and J by 5 bases; unmatched bases: 7. The CDR3 bases are TGCAGCGTCTGGACTAGCGGAAGAGACAATGAGCAGTTCTTC. Protein sequence: CSVWTSGRDNEQFF.

The chain joins TRBV20-1 to TRBJ2-5; D could derive from TRBD1 or TRBD2 (5 bases each). The ends were cut back, 1 base at V and 5 bases at J, with 11 bases in the middle. Per germline, CDR1 DFQATT and CDR2 SNEGSKA (reference sequence). This CDR3 region has 13 residues. CDR3: CSARVTWGETQYF. CDR3 sequence (DNA): TGCAGTGCTAGAGTGACCTGGGGGGAGACCCAGTACTTC.

This clonotype was found a few times. This sequence joins TRBV6-1 and TRBJ2-2, with TRBD2 identical over 8 bases. The CDR3 has 17 residues. CDR1 and CDR2 (germline): MNHNS, SASEGT. Losses at the gene ends were 7 bases for V and 0 bases for J; bases not matched to a gene: 10. CDR3 in amino acids: CASTQITSGTNTGELFF. The CDR3 bases are TGTGCCAGCACCCAGATTACTAGCGGAACGAACACCGGGGAGCTGTTTTTT.

A word on this clonotype: No conserved phenylalanine or tryptophan ends this CDR3, so it is likely a read error. The gene calls are TRBV7-9 and TRBJ2-5; D ambiguous. Germline values: CDR1 SEHNR, CDR2 FQNEAQ (reference sequence). There are 15 residues in the CDR3. Trimming left V 0 bases short and J 2 bases short, with 10 bases between. The DNA for the CDR3 is TGTGCCAGCAGCTTAGCGCAGAACCTTCAAGAGACCCAGTACCTC. Protein: CASSLAQNLQETQYL.

This clonotype was recorded many times. The chain recombines TRBV30 with TRBJ1-3; 8 bases line up with TRBD1. After removal of 3 bases from V and 2 bases from J, the junction contained 15 bases not matched to a gene. The CDR3 covers 18 residues. CDR1 and CDR2 (germline): GTSNPN, SVGIG (reference sequence). The CDR3 protein is CAWSPLSPQGVTGNTIYF. As DNA, the CDR3 is TGTGCCTGGAGCCCCTTATCTCCACAGGGGGTTACTGGAAACACCATATATTTT.

This clonotype was counted between two and nine times. V is TRBV6-2 or TRBV6-3 and J is TRBJ2-6; no clear D. This CDR3 region has 13 residues. Germline loops: CDR1 MNHEY, CDR2 SVGEGT. V lost 6 bases, J lost 4 bases, and 7 bases lay in between. As DNA, the CDR3 is TGTGCCAGCAGGTCATTAGGGGCCAACGTCCTGACTTTC. This codes for CASRSLGANVLTF.

The chain recombines TRBV9 with TRBJ2-7, with no clear D. Per germline, CDR1 SGDLS and CDR2 YYNGEE. The V and J ends lost 4 bases and 4 bases respectively, with 12 bases between them. The CDR3 runs to 13 residues. CDR3 region: CASSPPEGYEQYF. The CDR3 DNA reads TGTGCCAGCAGCCCGCCGGAAGGTTACGAGCAGTACTTC.

The chain recombines TRBV20-1 with TRBJ2-3; 7 nucleotides line up with TRBD2. The germline V gene has CDR1 DFQATT and CDR2 SNEGSKA (reference sequence). Trimming took 6 bases from V and 0 from J; bases not matched to a gene: 3. The CDR3 sequence is 13 residues long. CDR3 protein: CSAGGDSTDTQYF. The CDR3 bases are TGCAGTGCGGGAGGGGATAGCACAGATACGCAGTATTTT.

This clonotype came up many times. V gene TRBV12-3 or TRBV12-4 combines with J gene TRBJ2-2; D not certain. CDR3 size: 16 residues. Trimming pared 3 bases from V and 0 bases from J, leaving 11 bases between. This CDR3 reads CASSFMRPSNTGELFF. CDR3 DNA sequence: TGTGCCAGCAGTTTTATGCGGCCGTCGAACACCGGGGAGCTGTTTTTT.

This clonotype was observed at least ten times. The chain employs TRBV18 and TRBJ2-1, with TRBD1 identical over 9 bases. Germline V gene data show CDR1 as KGHSH and CDR2 as LQKENI. Unmatched junction bases numbered 9, after V lost 4 bases and J lost 5 bases. CDR3 length equals 16 residues. In DNA form, the CDR3 reads TGTGCCAGCTCACAAGCCGACAGGGGGGAGAACAATGAGCAGTTCTTC. Encoded protein: CASSQADRGENNEQFF.